Listed below are T cell receptor beta chains from one sample, sequenced in a study of cytomegalovirus exposure and HLA in healthy donors. Profiled with immunoSEQ multiplex PCR; TCRdb holds only in-frame clones, not every one. The sample holds approximately 160,000 clones, roughly three quarters seen once. The specimen was PBMCs. The source of these receptors is a woman between 45 and 65 years old in good health and CMV-seropositive. The CDR3 runs from the conserved cysteine through the conserved F or W. D genes are given only for firm matches. Part of the rows lack a size; the others show once, few, many or a class for expanded clones.

D | J | size | V | DNA | CDR3
. | TRBJ1-3 | few | TRBV5-4 | TGTGCCAGCAGCTTGCCGGGAGACTCTGGAAACACCATATATTTT | CASSLPGDSGNTIYF
TRBD2 | TRBJ2-1 | once | TRBV27 | TGTGCCAGCAGTCCCTCTAGCGGGTACTACAATGAGCAGTTCTTC | CASSPSSGYYNEQFF
. | TRBJ2-6 | . | TRBV29-1 | TGCAGCGTTTGGACAGTAGTACCGTCTGGGGCCAACGTCCTGACTTTC | CSVWTVVPSGANVLTF
. | TRBJ2-7 | . | TRBV7-2 | TGTGCCAGCAGCCGCTTACAGGAATCCTACGAGCAGTACTTC | CASSRLQESYEQYF
. | TRBJ1-2 | . | TRBV11-2 | TGTGCCAGCAGCTTAAGTACCTTCGGGGGCTACACCTTC | CASSLSTFGGYTF
. | TRBJ2-1 | . | TRBV28 | TGTGCCAGCAGTTTAATCGAGCGGAATGAGCAGTTCTTC | CASSLIERNEQFF
. | TRBJ2-7 | once | TRBV7-6 | TGTGCCAGCAGCTTACCTACAGGGCCCTCCTACGAGCAGTACTTC | CASSLPTGPSYEQYF
. | TRBJ1-4 | . | TRBV11-2 | TGTGCCAGCAGCTTAATGGCAGGTGAAAAACTGTTTTTT | CASSLMAGEKLFF
TRBD1 | TRBJ2-5 | once | TRBV5-1 | TGCGCCAGCAGCGTGGACAGGGGGCGAGGAGAGACCCAGTACTTC | CASSVDRGRGETQYF
. | TRBJ2-3 | . | TRBV9 | TGTGCCAGCAGCGTCTTGTTAGGCGGCCTCACAGATACGCAGTATTTT | CASSVLLGGLTDTQYF
. | TRBJ2-1 | . | TRBV4-3 | TGCGCCAGCAGCCCCTTACCCCGGGAGTACAATGAGCAGTTCTTC | CASSPLPREYNEQFF
TRBD1 | TRBJ2-7 | . | TRBV18 | TGTGCCAGCTCACCCCCGACAGGGAAGTACGAGCAGTACTTC | CASSPPTGKYEQYF
. | TRBJ1-1 | . | TRBV7-9 | TGTGCCAGCAGCAAAAATAACTTTCAGGGTTCCGGTGAAGCTTTCTTT | CASSKNNFQGSGEAFF
. | TRBJ1-2 | . | TRBV7-2 | TGTGCCAGCAGCTCGAGGGCCCAAGCCTATGGCTACACCTTC | CASSSRAQAYGYTF
. | TRBJ1-3 | . | TRBV7-6 | TGTGCCAGCAGCTTAGCAATGTTGGGAGGCGCTGGAAACACCATATATTTT | CASSLAMLGGAGNTIYF
. | TRBJ1-1 | once | TRBV9 | TGTGCCAGCAGCGTGGGGCGGATGAACACTGAAGCTTTCTTT | CASSVGRMNTEAFF
TRBD1 | TRBJ1-6 | . | TRBV27 | TGTGCCAGCAGTTACATTGGGACAGGGAGTGGTTCACCCCTCCACTTT | CASSYIGTGSGSPLHF
TRBD1 | TRBJ1-2 | . | TRBV28 | TGTGCCAGCAGTTTACGGGACAGGCTCACCAAGGCCTATGGCTACACCTTC | CASSLRDRLTKAYGYTF
TRBD2 | TRBJ2-7 | few | TRBV19 | TGTGCCACCCGGGGGGATTACTCCTACGAGCAGTACTTC | CATRGDYSYEQYF